This entry lists 21 T cell receptor beta chains sequenced from one sample in a study of radiotherapy plus CTLA-4 blockade in lung cancer. Data came from immunoSEQ multiplex PCR; TCRdb stores just in-frame clones and leaves some out. This sample has tens of thousands of clones, with 65% to 80% found just once. Sequencing was performed on peripheral blood, taken from a patient treated with radiotherapy plus ipilimumab. All receptors come from a human donor with non-small cell lung cancer who had a complete response to radiotherapy plus ipilimumab.

The chain has TRBV11-3 and TRBJ2-1; 8 bases line up with TRBD2. Germline assignment: CDR1 SGHNT and CDR2 YENEEA. The J segment lost 7 bases and the V segment lost 3 bases, leaving 14 bases of the junction unmatched. This CDR3 region has 17 residues. The CDR3 sequence is CASSFRGSGSSPNEQFF. The CDR3, as DNA: TGTGCCAGCAGCTTTAGGGGAAGCGGGAGCAGTCCTAATGAGCAGTTCTTC. Variable domain in full (rest from reference TRBV11-3 and TRBJ2-1): EAGVVQSPRYKIIEKKQPVAFWCNPISGHNTLYWYLQNLGQGPELLIRYENEEAVDDSQLPKDRFSAERLKGVDSTLKIQPAELGDSAVYLCASSFRGSGSSPNEQFFGPGTRLTVL.

V and J are TRBV10-1 and TRBJ2-5; D is perhaps TRBD1 (5 bases). Germline assignment: CDR1 WNHNN and CDR2 SYGVQD (reference sequence). Trimming took 0 bases from V and 2 from J, leaving 7 bases between them. There are 14 residues in the CDR3. This chain's CDR3 is CASSESQGQETQYF. CDR3 sequence (DNA): TGCGCCAGCAGTGAGTCTCAGGGTCAAGAGACCCAGTACTTC.

This clone showed up just once. The genes are TRBV11-3 and TRBJ1-2, with 7 bases identical to TRBD1. This CDR3 contains 13 residues. V trimming: 4 bases; J trimming: 6 bases; junction bases outside the gene matches: 5. CDR1 and CDR2 (germline): SGHNT, YENEEA. The CDR3 DNA sequence: TGTGCCAGCAGCTGGCAGGGGGTGAATGGCTACACCTTC. Translated: CASSWQGVNGYTF.

This clone has just a few counts. A read error may account for a junction end that differs from germline. V usage is TRBV7-7 and J usage is TRBJ2-7; D unresolved. Germline V gene data show CDR1 as SSHAT and CDR2 as FNYEAQ (reference sequence). This CDR3 has 13 amino acids. The CDR3 spells CASSLDRETEQYF. CDR3 coding DNA: TGTGCTAGCAGCTTAGATCGAGAGACAGAGCAGTACTTC.

The chain couples TRBV9 to TRBJ2-5; a weak D match, TRBD2 (6 bases). Germline CDR1 and CDR2: SGDLS and YYNGEE. The CDR3 contains 14 residues. Trimming shortened V by 0 bases and J by 5 bases, and 11 bases separated the two germline ends. DNA for the CDR3: TGTGCCAGCAGCGTAGCGGGAGTTTACGAGACCCAGTACTTC. This encodes CASSVAGVYETQYF.

The rearrangement uses TRBV7-8 and TRBJ2-5, with 11 bases identical to TRBD2. This CDR3 comprises 14 residues. Germline V lookup: CDR1 SGHVS, CDR2 FQNEAQ. V was pared by 4 bases and J by 5 bases, with 3 bases of the junction left unmatched. The CDR3 protein is CASSSLAGGETQYF. The CDR3, as DNA: TGTGCCAGCAGCTCGCTAGCGGGGGGTGAGACCCAGTACTTC.

The chain joins TRBV4-3 to TRBJ2-5; 9 bases match TRBD2. The V gene's germline CDR1 is LGHNA and CDR2 YSLEER. The CDR3 loop spans 16 amino acids. V shed 1 base, J shed 2 bases, and the junction held 5 bases outside the gene matches. DNA for the CDR3: TGCGCCAGCAGCCAAGGGGCGGGGGGGCCTCAAGAGACCCAGTACTTC. It codes for CASSQGAGGPQETQYF.

The chain joins TRBV18 to TRBJ1-5; 8 nucleotides agree with TRBD1. The V and J ends lost 4 bases and 1 base, in that order; junction bases with no gene match: 3. This CDR3 is 15 amino acids long. In germline, CDR1 is KGHSH, CDR2 LQKENI. CDR3 sequence: CASSQGQVSNQPQHF. The CDR3 DNA reads as TGTGCCAGCTCACAGGGACAGGTCAGCAATCAGCCCCAGCATTTT.

Only a few counts were recorded for this clone. The rearrangement joins TRBV12-5 to TRBJ1-2; D possibly corresponds to TRBD1 (5 bases). The length of the CDR3 is 14 residues. The germline V gene encodes CDR1 LGHNT and CDR2 FRNRAP. V lost 0 bases, J lost 8 bases, and 13 bases lay in between. As DNA, the CDR3 is TGTGCTAGTGGTTTGGTAGGGCAGGGTCGGGGCTACACCTTC. It specifies CASGLVGQGRGYTF.

CDR3 in amino acids: CASSPAGSGVTDTQYF. As DNA, the CDR3 is TGTGCCAGCTCACCAGCGGGGTCGGGGGTGACAGATACGCAGTATTTT. The chain employs TRBV18 and TRBJ2-3; possibly TRBD2 for D (6 bases). Looked up from germline, CDR1 is KGHSH and CDR2 is LQKENI. This CDR3 contains 16 residues. V was trimmed by 2 bases and J by 3 bases, leaving 15 bases between them.

The chain recombines TRBV7-2 with TRBJ2-2, with D maybe TRBD2 (6 bases). CDR1 and CDR2 from the germline V gene are SGHTA and FQGNSA. The germline V and J ends were trimmed by 6 bases and 0 bases, with 14 bases remaining between them. The CDR3 loop spans 16 amino acids. The CDR3 region is CASREAGRSNTGELFF. In DNA form, the CDR3 reads TGTGCCAGCAGGGAAGCAGGGAGGTCGAACACCGGGGAGCTGTTTTTT.

This chain links TRBV9 with TRBJ2-1; D perhaps matches TRBD2 (5 bases). V was clipped by 1 base and J by 0 bases, with 8 bases between them. CDR1 is SGDLS, CDR2 YYNGEE, per germline. The CDR3 is made up of 15 amino acids. The CDR3 protein is CASSVIGSSYNEQFF. The CDR3 coding sequence is TGTGCCAGCAGCGTAATAGGGAGCTCCTACAATGAGCAGTTCTTC.

The gene calls are TRBV27 and TRBJ2-2; D call uncertain. CDR1 MNHEY and CDR2 SMNVEV come from the germline V gene (reference sequence). The length of the CDR3 is 11 residues. The germline V and J ends were trimmed by 4 bases and 8 bases, with 5 bases remaining between them. CDR3 in amino acids: CASSWYGELFF. CDR3 nucleotide sequence: TGTGCCAGCAGTTGGTATGGGGAGCTGTTTTTT.

This sequence joins TRBV6-1 and TRBJ1-2; 7 nucleotides line up with TRBD1. CDR1 and CDR2 from the germline V gene are MNHNS and SASEGT. CDR3 length: 16 amino acids. The V and J ends lost 3 bases and 0 bases, in that order; junction bases with no gene match: 7. The CDR3, as DNA: TGTGCCAGCAGTGAGATGACAGGGATAGCTAACTATGGCTACACCTTC. It codes for CASSEMTGIANYGYTF.

This sequence joins TRBV5-1 and TRBJ2-3; D perhaps matches TRBD2 (6 bases). The germline V and J ends were trimmed by 0 bases and 4 bases, with 12 bases remaining between them. This CDR3 is 15 amino acids long. The germline CDR1 and CDR2 sequences are SGHRS and YFSETQ. In DNA form, the CDR3 reads TGCGCCAGCAGCTTGGATGACTGGGAGGCAGATACGCAGTATTTT. Translating it yields CASSLDDWEADTQYF. The whole variable domain, remainder taken from reference TRBV5-1 and TRBJ2-3, is KAGVTQTPRYLIKTRGQQVTLSCSPISGHRSVSWYQQTPGQGLQFLFEYFSETQRNKGNFPGRFSGRQFSNSRSEMNVSTLELGDSALYLCASSLDDWEADTQYFGPGTRLTVL.

The rearrangement links TRBV9 to TRBJ2-1; 7 nucleotides agree with TRBD2. Germline CDR1 reads SGDLS; CDR2 reads YYNGEE. The CDR3 length is 15 residues. The V segment lost 0 bases and the J segment 5 bases; nucleotides outside the gene matches: 5. The CDR3 loop is CASSVGLGRDNEQFF. The CDR3 coding sequence is TGTGCCAGCAGCGTAGGGCTAGGGAGGGACAATGAGCAGTTCTTC.

The chain carries TRBV5-4 and TRBJ2-1, with 8 bases lining up with TRBD2. The ends lost 0 bases at V and 7 bases at J; junction bases unmatched: 6. From germline, CDR1 is SGHNT and CDR2 YYREEE (reference sequence). The CDR3 runs to 15 residues. The CDR3 nucleotides are TGTGCCAGCAGCTTGGACGGGAGGGCCGATAATGAGCAGTTCTTC. It codes for CASSLDGRADNEQFF. Supplemented by reference TRBV5-4 and TRBJ2-1, the full variable domain reads ETGVTQSPTHLIKTRGQQVTLRCSSQSGHNTVSWYQQALGQGPQFIFQYYREEENGRGNFPPRFSGLQFPNYSSELNVNALELDDSALYLCASSLDGRADNEQFFGPGTRLTVL.

The V and J genes are TRBV7-6 and TRBJ2-3, with TRBD2 matching 7 bases. This CDR3 spans 15 amino acids. Trimming at V came to 1 base and at J to 3 bases, leaving 4 bases not matched to a gene. CDR1 is SGHVS, CDR2 FNYEAQ, per germline. In DNA, the CDR3 is TGTGCCAGCAGCTTAGTGGCGCGGGGGACAGATACGCAGTATTTT. It encodes CASSLVARGTDTQYF.

The rearrangement links TRBV5-6 to TRBJ2-1; 8 nucleotides match TRBD2. CDR1 and CDR2 (germline): SGHDT, YYEEEE. The J segment lost 0 bases and the V segment lost 2 bases, leaving 7 bases of the junction unmatched. The CDR3 is 17 amino acids. The CDR3 is CASSLAGAYLSYNEQFF. DNA of the CDR3: TGTGCCAGCAGCTTAGCGGGGGCCTACCTCTCCTACAATGAGCAGTTCTTC.

This clone showed up just once. The V gene is TRBV7-8, the J gene TRBJ2-5; D gene uncertain. Trimming took 1 base from V and 5 from J, leaving 5 bases between them. CDR3 length: 12 residues. The germline CDR1 and CDR2 sequences are SGHVS and FQNEAQ. DNA for the CDR3: TGTGCCAGCAGCTTAGGGCTGGAGACCCAGTACTTC. Translation: CASSLGLETQYF.

This clone was seen a single time. The V and J genes are TRBV27 and TRBJ2-5; D is undetermined. Germline V gene data show CDR1 as MNHEY and CDR2 as SMNVEV (reference sequence). CDR3 length equals 14 residues. V was pared by 0 bases and J by 4 bases, with 9 bases between. The CDR3 nucleotides are TGTGCCAGCAGTTTATCCCTCGGTGGAGAGACCCAGTACTTC. Residues: CASSLSLGGETQYF.